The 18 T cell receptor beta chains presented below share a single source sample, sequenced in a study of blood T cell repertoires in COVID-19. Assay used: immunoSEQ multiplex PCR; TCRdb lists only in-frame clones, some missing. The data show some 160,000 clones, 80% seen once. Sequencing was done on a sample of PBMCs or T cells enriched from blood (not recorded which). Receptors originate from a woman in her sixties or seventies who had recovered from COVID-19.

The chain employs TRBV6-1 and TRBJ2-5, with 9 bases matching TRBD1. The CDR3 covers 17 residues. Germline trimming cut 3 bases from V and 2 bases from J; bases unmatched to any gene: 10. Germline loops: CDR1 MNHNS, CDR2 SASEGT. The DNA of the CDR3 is TGTGCCAGCAGTGATGGCCCCCGGGACAGGGCACAAGAGACCCAGTACTTC. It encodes CASSDGPRDRAQETQYF.

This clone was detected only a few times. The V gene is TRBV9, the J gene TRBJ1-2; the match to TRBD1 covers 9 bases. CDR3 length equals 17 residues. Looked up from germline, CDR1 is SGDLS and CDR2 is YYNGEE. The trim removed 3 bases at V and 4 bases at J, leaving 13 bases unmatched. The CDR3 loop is CASSASAGTGIFYGYTF. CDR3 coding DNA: TGTGCCAGCAGCGCGAGCGCCGGGACAGGGATTTTCTATGGCTACACCTTC.

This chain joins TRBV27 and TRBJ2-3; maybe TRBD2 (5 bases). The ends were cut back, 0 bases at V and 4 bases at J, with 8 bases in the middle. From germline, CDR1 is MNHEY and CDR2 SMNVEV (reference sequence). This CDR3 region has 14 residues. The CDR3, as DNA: TGTGCCAGCAGTTTATCGGGGAGCGCAGATACGCAGTATTTT. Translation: CASSLSGSADTQYF.

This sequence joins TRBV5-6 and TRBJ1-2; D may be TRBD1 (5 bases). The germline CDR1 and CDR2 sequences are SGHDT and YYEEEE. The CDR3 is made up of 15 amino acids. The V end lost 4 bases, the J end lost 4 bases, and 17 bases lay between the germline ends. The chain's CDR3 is CASSRGLQGFYGYTF. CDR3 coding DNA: TGTGCCAGCAGCAGGGGCCTCCAGGGCTTCTATGGCTACACCTTC.

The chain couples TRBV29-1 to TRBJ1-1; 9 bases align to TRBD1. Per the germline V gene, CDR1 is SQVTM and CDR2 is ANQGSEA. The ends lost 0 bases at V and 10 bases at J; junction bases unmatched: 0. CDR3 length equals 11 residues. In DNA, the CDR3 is TGCAGCGTTGAAGAGACAGGGGGAGCTTTCTTT. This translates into CSVEETGGAFF.

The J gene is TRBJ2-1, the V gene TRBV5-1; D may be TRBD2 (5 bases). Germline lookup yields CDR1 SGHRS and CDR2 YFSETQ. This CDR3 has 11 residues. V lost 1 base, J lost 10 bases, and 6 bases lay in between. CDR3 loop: CASSLTREQFF. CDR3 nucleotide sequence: TGCGCCAGCAGCTTGACTAGGGAGCAGTTCTTC. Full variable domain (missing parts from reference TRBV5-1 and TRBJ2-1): KAGVTQTPRYLIKTRGQQVTLSCSPISGHRSVSWYQQTPGQGLQFLFEYFSETQRNKGNFPGRFSGRQFSNSRSEMNVSTLELGDSALYLCASSLTREQFFGPGTRLTVL.

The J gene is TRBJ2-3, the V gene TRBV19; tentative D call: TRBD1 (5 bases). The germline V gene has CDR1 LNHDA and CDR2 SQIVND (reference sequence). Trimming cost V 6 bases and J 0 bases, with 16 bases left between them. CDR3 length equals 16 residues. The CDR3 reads CASSRRGAASTDTQYF. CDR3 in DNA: TGTGCCAGTAGCCGCCGTGGGGCGGCCAGCACAGATACGCAGTATTTT.

CDR3 DNA: TGTGCCAGCAGTTACGGGGGGGCGGTAAATCAGCCCCAGCATTTT. It specifies CASSYGGAVNQPQHF. The V gene is TRBV6-5, the J gene TRBJ1-5; tentatively, D is TRBD1 (6 bases). The germline gives CDR1 MNHEY, CDR2 SVGAGI. V shed 2 bases and J shed 4 bases, with 12 bases lying between them. There are 15 residues in the CDR3.

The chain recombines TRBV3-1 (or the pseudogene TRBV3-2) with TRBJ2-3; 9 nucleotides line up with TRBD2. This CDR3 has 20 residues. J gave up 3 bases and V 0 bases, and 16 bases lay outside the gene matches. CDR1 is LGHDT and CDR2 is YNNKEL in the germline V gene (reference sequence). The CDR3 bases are TGTGCCAGCAGCCAAGATCTCTTGGGAGCGGGGGGCTTTAGAACAGATACGCAGTATTTT. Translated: CASSQDLLGAGGFRTDTQYF.

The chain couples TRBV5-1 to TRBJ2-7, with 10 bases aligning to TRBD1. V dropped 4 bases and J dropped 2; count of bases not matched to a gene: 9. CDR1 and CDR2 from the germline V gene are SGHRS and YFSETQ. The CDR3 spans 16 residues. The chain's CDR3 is CASSPLGTGVTYEQYF. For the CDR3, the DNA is TGCGCCAGCAGCCCACTTGGGACAGGGGTTACCTACGAGCAGTACTTC.

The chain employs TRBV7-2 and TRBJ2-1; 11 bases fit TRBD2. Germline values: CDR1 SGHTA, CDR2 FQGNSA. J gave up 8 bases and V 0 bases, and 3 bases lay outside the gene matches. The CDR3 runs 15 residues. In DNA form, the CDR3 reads TGTGCCAGCAGCTTAGCTAGCGGGGGGGGGCATGAGCAGTTCTTC. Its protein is CASSLASGGGHEQFF. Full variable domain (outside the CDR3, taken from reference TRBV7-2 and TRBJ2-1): GAGVSQSPSNKVTEKGKDVELRCDPISGHTALYWYRQSLGQGLEFLIYFQGNSAPDKSGLPSDRFSAERTGGSVSTLTIQRTQQEDSAVYLCASSLASGGGHEQFFGPGTRLTVL.

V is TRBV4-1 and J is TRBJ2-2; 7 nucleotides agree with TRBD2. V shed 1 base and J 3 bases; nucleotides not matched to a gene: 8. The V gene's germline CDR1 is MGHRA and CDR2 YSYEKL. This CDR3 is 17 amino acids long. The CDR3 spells CASSQGSGTFYTGELFF. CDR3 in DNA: TGCGCCAGCAGCCAAGGAAGCGGGACTTTTTACACCGGGGAGCTGTTTTTT.

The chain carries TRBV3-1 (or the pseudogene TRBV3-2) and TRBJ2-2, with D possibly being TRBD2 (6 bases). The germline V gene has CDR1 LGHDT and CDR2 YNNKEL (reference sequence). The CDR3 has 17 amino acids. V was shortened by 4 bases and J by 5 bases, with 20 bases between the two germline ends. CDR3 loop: CASSPKTSRVGTGELFF. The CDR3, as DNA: TGTGCCAGCAGCCCTAAGACTAGTAGGGTCGGGACCGGGGAGCTGTTTTTT.

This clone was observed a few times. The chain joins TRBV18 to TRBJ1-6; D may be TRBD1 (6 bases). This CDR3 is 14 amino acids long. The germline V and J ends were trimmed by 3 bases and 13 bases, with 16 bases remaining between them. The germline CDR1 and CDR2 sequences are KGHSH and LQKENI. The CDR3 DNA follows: TGTGCCAGCTCACCGGGACGGACAGAAAGGCCCCTCCACTTT. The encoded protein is CASSPGRTERPLHF.

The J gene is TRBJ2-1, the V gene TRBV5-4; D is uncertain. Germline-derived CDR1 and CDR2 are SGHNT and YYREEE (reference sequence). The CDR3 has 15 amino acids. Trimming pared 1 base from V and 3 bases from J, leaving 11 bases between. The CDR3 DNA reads TGTGCCAGCAGCTTGAGGCGACAAAGCTACAATGAGCAGTTCTTC. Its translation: CASSLRRQSYNEQFF.

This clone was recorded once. DNA of the CDR3: TGCGCCAGCAGCTTGGTAACTAGCGGGGACTCCTACGAGCAGTACTTC. The encoded protein is CASSLVTSGDSYEQYF. The chain has TRBV5-1 and TRBJ2-7, with 10 bases matching TRBD2. The V and J ends lost 0 bases and 0 bases, in that order; junction bases with no gene match: 3. Germline assignment: CDR1 SGHRS and CDR2 YFSETQ. The CDR3 extends over 16 amino acids. Supplemented by reference TRBV5-1 and TRBJ2-7, the full variable domain reads KAGVTQTPRYLIKTRGQQVTLSCSPISGHRSVSWYQQTPGQGLQFLFEYFSETQRNKGNFPGRFSGRQFSNSRSEMNVSTLELGDSALYLCASSLVTSGDSYEQYFGPGTRLTVT.

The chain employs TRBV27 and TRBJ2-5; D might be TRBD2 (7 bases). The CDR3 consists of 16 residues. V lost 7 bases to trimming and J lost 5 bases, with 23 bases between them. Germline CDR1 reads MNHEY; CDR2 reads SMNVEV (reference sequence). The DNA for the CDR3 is TGTGCCAGCAAACTAGGGGGGGGCCTCGGCAGCGAGACCCAGTACTTC. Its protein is CASKLGGGLGSETQYF.

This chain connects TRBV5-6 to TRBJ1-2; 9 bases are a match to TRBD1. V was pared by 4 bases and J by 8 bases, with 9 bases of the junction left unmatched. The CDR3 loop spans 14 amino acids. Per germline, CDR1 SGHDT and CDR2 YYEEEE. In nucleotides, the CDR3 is TGTGCCAGCAGCCAGGACAGGGGTGGAGGAGGCTACACCTTC. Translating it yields CASSQDRGGGGYTF.